The present T cell receptor (beta chain) was sequenced within a study of T cells expressing NK-cell markers. Study-level information: Source material for TCR beta repertoires consisted of sorted CD3+CD56+NKG2C+, CD3+CD56+NKG2C- and CD3+CD56-NKG2C+ T cells. Eight donors were sequenced, of whom seven were HCMV-seropositive, while the remaining one was HCMV-seronegative.

The CDR3 has 16 amino acids. CDR1 is GTSNPN and CDR2 is SVGIG in the germline V gene (reference sequence). 5'RACE template switching built TCR beta cDNA with unique molecular identifiers. From its re-call of the 5' RACE reads, TCRdb lists each CDR3 protein once, without DNA. This table holds roughly 450,000 distinct CDR3 sequences. This sequence joins TRBV30 and TRBJ2-3. This receptor was obtained from a woman between 50 and 59 years old in good health. Material: blood T cells: a sorted CD56 or NKG2C T cell subset, CD4+ or CD8+ T cells, or bulk PBMC T cells (not recorded which). The CDR3 spells CAWSSLRDSDTDTQYF.